Listed here are 25 T cell receptor beta chains from one sample, sequenced in a study of read filtering for tumor transcriptome and immune sequencing. This library used roughly 400 ng RNA and molecular barcoded adaptors spanning alpha/delta and beta/gamma chains. TCRdb processed the reads anew with MiXCR; each CDR3 protein has one entry. The repertoire holds 30,000 to 40,000 distinct CDR3 sequences, with 14% as singletons. The source material was a population of CD138-negative cells sorted from bone marrow. Source of these receptors: a donor at least 40 years old with multiple myeloma.

This clonotype has at least ten counts. The rearrangement links TRBV28 to TRBJ2-7; D is unclear. The CDR3 loop spans 12 amino acids. CDR1 is MDHEN, CDR2 SYDVKM, per germline. V was shortened by 2 bases and J by 4 bases, with 6 bases between the two germline ends. The CDR3 nucleotides are TGTGCCAGCAGTTTAGAGGTTTACGAGCAGTACTTC. It specifies CASSLEVYEQYF.

This clonotype was counted many times. This chain joins TRBV7-2 and TRBJ1-4; 8 bases align to TRBD1. Losses at the gene ends were 5 bases for V and 0 bases for J; bases not matched to a gene: 8. Germline V lookup: CDR1 SGHTA, CDR2 FQGNSA. This CDR3 has 17 amino acids. The CDR3 protein is CASSPGTGDATNEKLFF. CDR3 DNA: TGTGCCAGCAGCCCAGGGACAGGAGATGCAACTAATGAAAAACTGTTTTTT.

The table lists this clonotype with many counts. This chain links TRBV11-2 with TRBJ2-1, with 10 nucleotides matching TRBD2. V trimming: 0 bases; J trimming: 3 bases; junction bases outside the gene matches: 8. Germline V gene lookup returns CDR1 SGHAT and CDR2 FQNNGV. The CDR3 consists of 18 residues. The CDR3 DNA is TGTGCCAGCAGCTTAGATTCCCCCAAGCGGGGGGGCTACAATGAGCAGTTCTTC. Its translation: CASSLDSPKRGGYNEQFF.

This clonotype was observed many times. The V gene is TRBV7-9, the J gene TRBJ2-7, with 7 nucleotides matching TRBD2. Trimming took 5 bases from V and 0 from J; bases not matched to a gene: 10. The germline V gene has CDR1 SEHNR and CDR2 FQNEAQ (reference sequence). The CDR3 runs to 16 residues. The CDR3 spells CASSPKSGAFSYEQYF. CDR3 sequence (DNA): TGTGCCAGCAGCCCAAAGAGCGGGGCTTTCTCCTACGAGCAGTACTTC.

This clonotype occurred many times. V usage is TRBV12-3 or TRBV12-4 and J usage is TRBJ2-2, with 7 bases matching TRBD1. The V gene end was trimmed by 7 bases and the J gene end by 1 base; junction bases not matched to a gene: 3. The CDR3 is 14 residues long. The CDR3 loop reads CASTDRRNTGELFF. The CDR3 DNA follows: TGTGCCAGCACGGACAGGAGGAACACCGGGGAGCTGTTTTTT.

Remarks on this clonotype: A far larger clone is just one base off, so this is likely a read error. This chain uses TRBV11-2 with TRBJ1-5; D not certain. The CDR3 covers 12 residues. Germline V lookup: CDR1 SGHAT, CDR2 FQNNGV. Trimming pared 1 base from V and 5 bases from J, leaving 3 bases between. In DNA, the CDR3 is TGTGCCAGCAGCTTAGTGGATCAGCCCCAGCATTTT. Its protein is CASSLVDQPQHF. The full variable domain, its missing parts supplied by reference TRBV11-2 and TRBJ1-5, is EAGVAQSPRYKIIEKRQSVAFWCNPISGHATLYWYQQILGQGPKLLIQFQNNGVVDDSQLPKDRFSAERLKGVDSTLKIQPAKLEDSAVYLCASSLVDQPQHFGDGTRLSIL.

Many counts were recorded for this clonotype. The rearrangement joins TRBV6-2 or TRBV6-3 to TRBJ2-6; D is ambiguous. CDR1 is MNHEY, CDR2 SVGEGT, per germline. The CDR3 has 14 residues. V dropped 6 bases and J dropped 0 bases, with 6 bases sitting between them. Here the CDR3 reads CASSRSSGANVLTF. The CDR3 coding sequence is TGTGCCAGCAGCCGAAGCTCTGGGGCCAACGTCCTGACTTTC.

In this sample, this clonotype turned up many times. This rearrangement joins TRBV18 to TRBJ2-7, with TRBD1 as a possible D gene (6 bases). Between the trimmed V and J ends, which lost 5 bases and 2 bases, there was a span of 16 bases. Per germline, CDR1 KGHSH and CDR2 LQKENI. This CDR3 has 15 amino acids. The CDR3 reads CASSSETGHTYEQYF. CDR3 coding DNA: TGTGCCAGCTCATCCGAGACAGGCCACACCTACGAGCAGTACTTC.

This clonotype was counted ten times or more. The J gene is TRBJ2-6, the V gene TRBV5-1; no firm D call. The CDR3 sequence is 14 residues long. Germline CDR1 SGHRS, CDR2 YFSETQ. The ends were cut back, 7 bases at V and 2 bases at J, with 10 bases in the middle. The CDR3 bases are TGCGCCAGCGCACCGGCTCCTGGGGCCAACGTCCTGACTTTC. It specifies CASAPAPGANVLTF.

This clonotype was seen at least ten times. The chain combines TRBV20-1 with TRBJ2-3; 14 bases line up with TRBD2. The V gene's germline CDR1 is DFQATT and CDR2 SNEGSKA (reference sequence). The CDR3 runs to 18 residues. The trim removed 2 bases at V and 5 bases at J, leaving 12 bases unmatched. Here the CDR3 DNA reads TGCAGTGCTAGATATACGGGACTAGCGGGGGCCTTGGGAGATACGCAGTATTTT. Its protein product is CSARYTGLAGALGDTQYF.

There are many counts of this clonotype. The CDR3 DNA follows: TGTGCCAGCAGCAAACAAATCAACGCAGCTTTCTTT. It specifies CASSKQINAAFF. The chain employs TRBV7-9 and TRBJ1-1, with no clear D. Trimming pared 5 bases from V and 10 bases from J, leaving 14 bases between. CDR3 length: 12 amino acids. Looked up from germline, CDR1 is SEHNR and CDR2 is FQNEAQ (reference sequence).

This clonotype has at least ten counts. This chain joins TRBV27 and TRBJ1-2, with 11 bases aligning to TRBD1. The V gene end was trimmed by 4 bases and the J gene end by 6 bases; junction bases not matched to a gene: 7. Germline CDR1 reads MNHEY; CDR2 reads SMNVEV (reference sequence). The CDR3 is made up of 15 amino acids. Here the CDR3 reads CASSSPGQGVHGYTF. The CDR3 DNA sequence: TGTGCCAGCAGTTCACCGGGACAGGGGGTACATGGCTACACCTTC.

The table lists this clonotype with many counts. This rearrangement joins TRBV9 to TRBJ1-1, with 7 bases identical to TRBD1. The CDR3 length is 12 residues. J was trimmed by 6 bases and V by 5 bases; bases with no gene match: 4. Germline V gene lookup returns CDR1 SGDLS and CDR2 YYNGEE. DNA for the CDR3: TGTGCCAGCAGTCGACAGGGCTCTGAAGCTTTCTTT. It is translated as CASSRQGSEAFF.

This clonotype was counted a single time. The junction does not match germline at one end; this may be a read error. V and J are TRBV20-1 and TRBJ2-1, with 7 bases matching TRBD2. The CDR3 has 15 amino acids. Looked up from germline, CDR1 is DFQATT and CDR2 is SNEGSKA (reference sequence). This chain's CDR3 is CSARVSGLSYNEQFF. The CDR3 nucleotides are TGCAGTGCCAGAGTTTCGGGACTATCCTACAATGAGCAGTTCTTC.

J is TRBJ2-3 and V is TRBV20-1; D uncertain. Germline CDR1 reads DFQATT; CDR2 reads SNEGSKA (reference sequence). V lost 7 bases and J 0 bases, leaving 11 bases between the germline ends. The CDR3 spans 13 residues. The CDR3 loop is CSEVRTSTDTQYF. As DNA, the CDR3 is TGCAGTGAGGTCAGGACGAGCACAGATACGCAGTATTTT.

The chain is built from TRBV11-2 and TRBJ1-1, with 7 bases identical to TRBD1. The CDR3 has 16 amino acids. J lost 0 bases, V lost 6 bases, and 10 bases had no gene match. Germline lookup yields CDR1 SGHAT and CDR2 FQNNGV. The CDR3 sequence is CASRVRDSAMNTEAFF. For the CDR3, the DNA is TGTGCCAGCAGGGTCCGGGACAGTGCTATGAACACTGAAGCTTTCTTT.

Ten or more counts support this clonotype. The chain joins TRBV5-1 to TRBJ1-6, with 8 bases lining up with TRBD1. The V segment lost 2 bases and the J segment 7 bases; nucleotides outside the gene matches: 2. Per germline, CDR1 SGHRS and CDR2 YFSETQ. This CDR3 comprises 14 residues. CDR3 in amino acids: CASSLQGENSPLHF. The DNA for the CDR3 is TGCGCCAGCAGCTTACAGGGGGAGAATTCACCCCTCCACTTT.

There are many counts of this clonotype. The J gene is TRBJ2-1, the V gene TRBV9; TRBD2 aligns across 14 bases. Trimming cost V 0 bases and J 8 bases; bases outside gene matches: 10. Germline loops: CDR1 SGDLS, CDR2 YYNGEE. The CDR3 is 18 amino acids. CDR3 nucleotides: TGTGCCAGCAGCGTAGCAGGACTAGCGGGGGGACCCCGGGATGAGCAGTTCTTC. Encoded protein: CASSVAGLAGGPRDEQFF.

This clonotype has more than one count but fewer than ten. The J gene is TRBJ1-5, the V gene TRBV7-8, with D possibly matching TRBD1 (6 bases). This CDR3 is 19 amino acids long. Per germline, CDR1 SGHVS and CDR2 FQNEAQ. V was cut by 2 bases and J by 4 bases, with 24 bases left in between. The CDR3 is CASSLSRPLETGLNQPQHF. CDR3 bases: TGTGCCAGCAGCTTAAGCCGGCCGTTAGAGACAGGTTTAAATCAGCCCCAGCATTTT.

This clonotype was observed at least ten times. Likely a read error: the CDR3 ends without its conserved phenylalanine or tryptophan. The CDR3: CASSLVLLSNEQFS. DNA of the CDR3: TGTGCCAGCAGCTTAGTCCTCTTGAGCAATGAGCAGTTCTCG. The genes are TRBV7-9 and TRBJ2-1; no clear D gene. This CDR3 comprises 14 residues. Germline V gene data show CDR1 as SEHNR and CDR2 as FQNEAQ (reference sequence). Between the trimmed V and J ends, which lost 1 base and 6 bases, there was a span of 10 bases.

This rearrangement joins TRBV6-2 or TRBV6-3 to TRBJ1-5; weak D call: TRBD1 (5 bases). The germline CDR1 and CDR2 sequences are MNHEY and SVGEGT. With 7 bases removed from V and 6 bases from J, the gap between germline ends came to 10 bases. The CDR3 covers 12 residues. CDR3 DNA sequence: TGTGCCAGCACCCAGGGAGTTCAGCCCCAGCATTTT. Encoded protein: CASTQGVQPQHF.

As for this clonotype: It may be a read error: a sequence one base away is much more abundant. V usage is TRBV5-1 and J usage is TRBJ1-5; 7 bases align to TRBD1. Germline loops: CDR1 SGHRS, CDR2 YFSETQ. This CDR3 contains 14 residues. The CDR3 reads CACSRGTGNQPQHF. CDR3 DNA: TGCGCCTGCAGCCGTGGGACAGGCAATCAGCCCCAGCATTTT.

The rearrangement uses TRBV12-3 or TRBV12-4 and TRBJ1-1, with 8 bases identical to TRBD1. The ends lost 6 bases at V and 6 bases at J; junction bases unmatched: 9. This CDR3 is built from 14 residues. The CDR3 reads CASSPGGRVAEAFF. The CDR3 DNA is TGTGCCAGCAGCCCAGGGGGCAGGGTAGCTGAAGCTTTCTTT.

The sample holds many counts of this clonotype. The V and J genes are TRBV18 and TRBJ1-1, with D uncertain. Per germline, CDR1 KGHSH and CDR2 LQKENI. The CDR3 has 13 residues. Trimming took 5 bases from V and 3 from J, leaving 10 bases between them. CDR3 protein: CASSSELDTEAFF. The CDR3 nucleotides read TGTGCCAGCTCATCTGAACTTGACACTGAAGCTTTCTTT.

This clonotype was picked up many times. V and J are TRBV6-2 or TRBV6-3 and TRBJ2-3, with D unresolved. The CDR3 spans 11 residues. Germline V gene sequence: CDR1 MNHEY, CDR2 SVGEGT. V shed 2 bases and J shed 5 bases, with 2 bases lying between them. As DNA, the CDR3 is TGTGCCAGCAGTTACGGAGATACGCAGTATTTT. Amino acids: CASSYGDTQYF.